Listed here is a single T cell receptor (beta chain). Its specificity is not known. The data originate from a study of beta chain features in type 1 diabetes. Study results and caveats: Shorter TCRB CDR3s, moderately but significantly so, marked every one of the four CD4+ subsets in Type 1 diabetes patients.

Expressed TCRB transcripts were sequenced, since all the RNA that had been isolated was reverse transcribed. The table came from immunoSEQ multiplex PCR; TCRdb's copy has only in-frame clones and leaves some out. The sample carries under 300,000 clones, about 15% recorded once. This CDR3 is 12 amino acids long. Trimming took off 2 bases at V and 4 bases at J, with 6 bases between the two ends. The germline V gene has CDR1 KGHSH and CDR2 LQKENI. Sample: naive CD4+ T cells from blood. This receptor was identified in a man younger than 45 with type 1 diabetes. V usage is TRBV18 and J usage is TRBJ2-7, with a tentative D call TRBD2 (6 bases). CDR3 DNA: TGTGCCAGCTCACCAGGGAGGTACGAGCAGTACTTC. Translating gives CASSPGRYEQYF.